This TCR beta chain originates from a study of control samples from healthy donors and cancer patients. V shed 4 bases, J shed 8 bases, and the junction held 9 bases outside the gene matches. The germline V gene has CDR1 SGHRS and CDR2 YFSETQ. The CDR3 has 16 amino acids. This table comes from immunoSEQ multiplex PCR, and its TCRdb copy is limited to in-frame clones, with some not included. The sample lists around 67,000 clones; over 85% were seen once. Sequencing used PBMCs. The genes are TRBV5-1 and TRBJ2-3; 14 bases fit TRBD2. This TCR was recovered from a man in his fifties or sixties with colorectal cancer. This chain's CDR3 is CASSPGLAGGQGTQYF. The DNA of the CDR3 is TGCGCCAGCAGCCCCGGACTAGCGGGGGGACAAGGTACGCAGTATTTT.